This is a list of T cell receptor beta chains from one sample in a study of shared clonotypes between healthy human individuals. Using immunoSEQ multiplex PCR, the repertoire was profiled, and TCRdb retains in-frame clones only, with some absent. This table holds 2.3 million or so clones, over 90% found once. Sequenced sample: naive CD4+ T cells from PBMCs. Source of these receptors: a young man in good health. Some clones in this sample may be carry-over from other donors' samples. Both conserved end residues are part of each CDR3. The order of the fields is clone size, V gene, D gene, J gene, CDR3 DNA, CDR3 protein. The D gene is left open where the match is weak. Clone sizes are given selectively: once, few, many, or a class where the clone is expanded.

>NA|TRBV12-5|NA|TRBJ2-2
TGTGCTAGTGGTTTGGTACAGGCCAACACCGGGGAGCTGTTTTTT
CASGLVQANTGELFF
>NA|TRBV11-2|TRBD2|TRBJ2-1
TGTGCCAGCTTCCGAACCGGGACTAGCGGGAGGTTCGGCAATGAGCAGTTCTTC
CASFRTGTSGRFGNEQFF
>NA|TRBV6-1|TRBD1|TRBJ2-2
TGTGCCAGCAGGAGGACAGGGGCGAACACCGGGGAGCTGTTTTTT
CASRRTGANTGELFF
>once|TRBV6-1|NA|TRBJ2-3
TGTGCCAGCATTAGGGGACACCACACAGATACGCAGTATTTT
CASIRGHHTDTQYF
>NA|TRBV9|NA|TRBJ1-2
TGTGCCAGCAGCGGACTCGCCATCTATGGCTACACCTTC
CASSGLAIYGYTF
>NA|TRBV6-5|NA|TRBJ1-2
TGTGCCAGCACCTCAACCTCCGGGGCTAATGGCTACACCTTC
CASTSTSGANGYTF
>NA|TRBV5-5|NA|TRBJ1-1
TGTGCCAGCAGCTTGGCCGGACTGACAAGGCCTGAAGCTTTCTTT
CASSLAGLTRPEAFF
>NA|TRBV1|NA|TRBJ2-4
TGCACCAGCAGCCTTCGGGACATTCAGTACTTC
CTSSLRDIQYF
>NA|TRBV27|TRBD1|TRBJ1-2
TGTGCCAGCAGCCCGGGACAGGAATACTATGGCTACACCTTC
CASSPGQEYYGYTF
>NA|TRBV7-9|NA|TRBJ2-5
TGTGCCAGCAGCTTTAGTATACTTGGGGAGACCCAGTACTTC
CASSFSILGETQYF
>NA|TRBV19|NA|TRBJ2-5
TGTGCCAGTAGTGCGGGACAGAACCAAGAGACCCAGTACTTC
CASSAGQNQETQYF
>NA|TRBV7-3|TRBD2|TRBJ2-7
TGTGCCAGCAGCCGGACAGGGACTAGCGGGACCTACGAGCAGTACTTC
CASSRTGTSGTYEQYF
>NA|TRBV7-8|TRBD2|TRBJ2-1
TGTGCCAGCAGCCCCTCTAGCGGGGGCTACAATGAGCAGTTCTTC
CASSPSSGGYNEQFF
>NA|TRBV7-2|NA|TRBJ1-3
TGTGCCAGCAGCCCAGACCGAGGCACCATATATTTT
CASSPDRGTIYF
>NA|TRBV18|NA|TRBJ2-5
TGTGCCAGCTCACCAAACGCGGGCCAAGAGACCCAGTACTTC
CASSPNAGQETQYF
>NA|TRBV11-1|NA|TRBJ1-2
TGTGCCAGCAGCTTAGCAGCCGGGGCCTATGGCTACACCTTC
CASSLAAGAYGYTF
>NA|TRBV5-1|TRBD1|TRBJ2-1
TGCGCCAGCAGCTTGGAAGGGACAGGCATTTATGAGCAGTTCTTC
CASSLEGTGIYEQFF
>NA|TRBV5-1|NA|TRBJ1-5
TGCGCCAGCACCCTAATAGGGAATCAGCCCCAGCATTTT
CASTLIGNQPQHF
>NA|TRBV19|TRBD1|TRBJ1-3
TGTGCCAGTAGTCTACCCGGGACAGTGGGAAACACCATATATTTT
CASSLPGTVGNTIYF
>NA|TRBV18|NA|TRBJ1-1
TGTGCCAGCTCCGGCAGAGGGAACACTGAAGCTTTCTTT
CASSGRGNTEAFF
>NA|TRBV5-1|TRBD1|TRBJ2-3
TGCGCCAGCAGCTTGGGTGCAGGGGGCTATGATACGCAGTATTTT
CASSLGAGGYDTQYF
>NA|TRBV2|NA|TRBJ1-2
TGTGCCAGCAGTGAAAGTCTCCGCGGGGGCTACACCTTC
CASSESLRGGYTF
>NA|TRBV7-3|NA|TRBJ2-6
TGTGCCAGCAGCCCCAGTGAGGGGGCCAACGTCCTGACTTTC
CASSPSEGANVLTF
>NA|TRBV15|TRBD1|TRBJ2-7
TGTGCCACCAGCAGAGGGGCGGGACAGGGGTTCTACGAGCAGTACTTC
CATSRGAGQGFYEQYF
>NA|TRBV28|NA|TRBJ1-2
TGTGCCAGCACCCAGGGGTGGTATGGCTACACCTTC
CASTQGWYGYTF
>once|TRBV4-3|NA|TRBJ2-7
TGCGCCAGCAGCCAAGGTGAGGCTACCGAGCAGTACTTC
CASSQGEATEQYF
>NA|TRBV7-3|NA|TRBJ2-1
TGTGCCAGCAGCTTACGGGTAGACTACAATGAGCAGTTCTTC
CASSLRVDYNEQFF
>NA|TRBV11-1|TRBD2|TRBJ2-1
TGTGCCAGCAGCCAACCGGGACTAGCGGGCCCTGAGCAGTTCTTC
CASSQPGLAGPEQFF
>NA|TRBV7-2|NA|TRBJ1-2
TGTGCCAGCAGCTTTAAACGAATCCCGGACGCTAACTATGGCTACACCTTC
CASSFKRIPDANYGYTF
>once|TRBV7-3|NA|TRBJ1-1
TGTGCCAGCAGCTTACTCCAGAGAATGAACACTGAAGCTTTCTTT
CASSLLQRMNTEAFF
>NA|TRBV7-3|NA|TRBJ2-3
TGTGCCAGCAGCTTTCAGCCCCGCACAGATACGCAGTATTTT
CASSFQPRTDTQYF
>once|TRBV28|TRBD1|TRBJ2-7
TGTGCCAGCAGCTCGGGACAGGAACGCTCCTACGAGCAGTACTTC
CASSSGQERSYEQYF
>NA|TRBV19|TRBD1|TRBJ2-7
TGTGCCAGTAGTTCTTCAGGGGGCTCCTACGAGCAGTACTTC
CASSSSGGSYEQYF
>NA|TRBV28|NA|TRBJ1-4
TGTGCCAGCAGTTTATGGGGGGATAATGAAAAACTGTTTTTT
CASSLWGDNEKLFF
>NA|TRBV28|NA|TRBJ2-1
TGTGCCGGGGGGACCACCTACAATGAGCAGTTCTTC
CAGGTTYNEQFF
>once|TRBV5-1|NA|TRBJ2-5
TGCGCCAGCAGTAAGGGCAGTGGTAGGGAAGAGACCCAGTACTTC
CASSKGSGREETQYF
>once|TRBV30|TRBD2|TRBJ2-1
TGTGCCTCGAGGGGACTAGCGAATTACAATGAGCAGTTCTTC
CASRGLANYNEQFF
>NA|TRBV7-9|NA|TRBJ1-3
TGTGCCAGCAGCTTAGCTGGGTACTCTGGAAACACCATATATTTT
CASSLAGYSGNTIYF
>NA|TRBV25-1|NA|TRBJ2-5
TGTGCCAGCAGTCGAATGGGGGTTCAAGAGACCCAGTACTTC
CASSRMGVQETQYF
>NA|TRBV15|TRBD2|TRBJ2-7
TGTGCCACCAGCAGAGTAAGTAGCGGGAGATTCAACGAGCAGTACTTC
CATSRVSSGRFNEQYF
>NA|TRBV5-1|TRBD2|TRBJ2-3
TGCGCCAGCAGCTTGGGAGTTTTCGGGGGGTCGTCAGATACGCAGTATTTT
CASSLGVFGGSSDTQYF
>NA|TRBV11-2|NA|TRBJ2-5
TGTGCCAGCAGCTTAGGGAGCGCTGCCCAAGAGACCCAGTACTTC
CASSLGSAAQETQYF
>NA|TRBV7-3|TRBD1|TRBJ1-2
TGTGCCAGCAGCTTAAGAAGGGGGCGTTCGAACCAGGGCGGGTTC
CASSLRRGRSNQGGF
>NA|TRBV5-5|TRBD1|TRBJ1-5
TGTGCCAGCACCTTCAGGGGGGACAATCAGCCCCAGCATTTT
CASTFRGDNQPQHF
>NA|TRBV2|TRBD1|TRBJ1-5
TGTGCCAGCAGGGATTGGACAGGGAATCAGCCCCAGCATTTT
CASRDWTGNQPQHF
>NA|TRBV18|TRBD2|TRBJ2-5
TGTGCCAGCTCACCCACGGGACTAGCGGGAGGGAAAGAGACCCAGTACTTC
CASSPTGLAGGKETQYF
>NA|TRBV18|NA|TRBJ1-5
TGTGCCAGCTCACCTGGTCCAGCGAGCAATCAGCCCCAGCATTTT
CASSPGPASNQPQHF
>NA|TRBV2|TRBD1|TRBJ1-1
TGTGCCAGCAAAGGGGACAGGGGGCCCACTGAAGCTTTCTTT
CASKGDRGPTEAFF
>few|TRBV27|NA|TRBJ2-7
TGTGCCAGCAGCCGGTCGGGGCCACCCTACGAGCAGTACTTC
CASSRSGPPYEQYF
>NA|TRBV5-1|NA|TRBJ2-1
TGCGCCAGCAGCACGCTCGGGACAACCTACAATGAGCAGTTCTTC
CASSTLGTTYNEQFF
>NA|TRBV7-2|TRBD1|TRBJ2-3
TGTGCCAGCAGCTTGAGGGGGACAGGACTTACAGATACGCAGTATTTT
CASSLRGTGLTDTQYF